This T cell receptor (beta chain) stems from a study of CD8+ T cells in alopecia areata. PBMC-derived CD4+ and CD8+ T cells were sorted. CDR1 and CDR2 from the germline V gene are MDHEN and SYDVKM. The CDR3 length is 16 residues. V was pared by 3 bases and J by 5 bases, with 10 bases of the junction left unmatched. Once RNA had been extracted, it was reverse transcribed into cDNA to act as the sequencing template. Clones were sequenced by immunoSEQ multiplex PCR, and TCRdb holds only the in-frame ones, with some missing. The table records approximately 130,000 clones, less than 50% of them present only once. Notes on the study in general: Scalp samples also contribute reads from the resident alphabeta T cells found in normal skin. It was less clear whether patients shared TCRs than it was in mice, possibly because of HLA. Researchers report lesional scalp, most notably alopecia totalis/universalis, outstripped normal scalp in clonality.

About this clone itself: No antigen is known for it.

This TCR was recovered from a human donor with alopecia areata. The sample comprised NKG2D-low CD8+ T cells sorted from blood. The gene calls are TRBV28 and TRBJ2-5; 9 bases map to TRBD2. The CDR3 DNA follows: TGTGCCAGCAGTTTGGGTGTAGCGGGGGATCGGGAGACCCAGTACTTC. This codes for CASSLGVAGDRETQYF.